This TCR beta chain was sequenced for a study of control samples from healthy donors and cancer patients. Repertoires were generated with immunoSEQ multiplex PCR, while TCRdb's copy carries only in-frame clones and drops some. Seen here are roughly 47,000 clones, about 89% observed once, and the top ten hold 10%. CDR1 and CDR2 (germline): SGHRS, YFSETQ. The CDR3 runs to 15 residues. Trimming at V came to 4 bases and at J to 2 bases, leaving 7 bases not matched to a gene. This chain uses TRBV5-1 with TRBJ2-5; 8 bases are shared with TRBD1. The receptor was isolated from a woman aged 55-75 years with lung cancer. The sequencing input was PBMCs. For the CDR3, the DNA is TGCGCCAGCAGCCCAGGGGACAGGCCGCAAGAGACCCAGTACTTC. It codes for CASSPGDRPQETQYF.